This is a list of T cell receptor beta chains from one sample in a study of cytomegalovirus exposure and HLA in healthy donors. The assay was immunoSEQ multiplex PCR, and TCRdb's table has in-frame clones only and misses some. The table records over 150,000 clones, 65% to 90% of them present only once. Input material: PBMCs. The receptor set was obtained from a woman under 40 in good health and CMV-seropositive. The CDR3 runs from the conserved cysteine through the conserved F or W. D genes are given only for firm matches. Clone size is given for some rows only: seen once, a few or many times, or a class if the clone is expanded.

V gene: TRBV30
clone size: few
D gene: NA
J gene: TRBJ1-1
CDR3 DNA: TGTGCCTGGAGTCCGCAGGTGAACACTGAAGCTTTCTTT
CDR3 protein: CAWSPQVNTEAFF

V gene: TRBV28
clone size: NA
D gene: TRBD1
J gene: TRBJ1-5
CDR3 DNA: TGTGCCAGCAGCCGGGGGACAGGGGAACTGAGCAATCAGCCCCAGCATTTT
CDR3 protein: CASSRGTGELSNQPQHF

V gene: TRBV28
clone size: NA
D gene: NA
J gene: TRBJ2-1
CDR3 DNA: TGTGCCAGTGGACAGAGCTCCTACAATGAGCAGTTCTTC
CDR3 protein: CASGQSSYNEQFF

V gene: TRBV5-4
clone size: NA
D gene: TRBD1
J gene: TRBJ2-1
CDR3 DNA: TGTGCCAGCAGCGGCGACAGGGGGAATGAGCAGTTCTTC
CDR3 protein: CASSGDRGNEQFF

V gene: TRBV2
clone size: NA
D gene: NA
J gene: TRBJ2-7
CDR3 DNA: TGTGCCAGCAGTGATCGGTACGAGCAGTACTTC
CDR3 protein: CASSDRYEQYF

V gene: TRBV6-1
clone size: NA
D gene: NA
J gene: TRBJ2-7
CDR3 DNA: TGTGCCAGCAGCACAATAGGAGTAGGTGAGCAGTACTTC
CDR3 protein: CASSTIGVGEQYF

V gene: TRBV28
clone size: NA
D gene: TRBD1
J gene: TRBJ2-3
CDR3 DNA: TGTGCCAGCAGTTCCATATTGAGGGGGCCAGATACGCAGTATTTT
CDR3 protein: CASSSILRGPDTQYF

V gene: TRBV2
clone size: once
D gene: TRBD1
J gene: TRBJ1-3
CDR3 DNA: TGTGCCAGCAGTGACCCCCGGACAGGGCCGGGAAACACCATATATTTT
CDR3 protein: CASSDPRTGPGNTIYF

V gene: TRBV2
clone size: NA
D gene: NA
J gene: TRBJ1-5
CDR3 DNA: TGTGCCAGCATGGGCCAGACTAGCAATCAGCCCCAGCATTTT
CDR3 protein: CASMGQTSNQPQHF

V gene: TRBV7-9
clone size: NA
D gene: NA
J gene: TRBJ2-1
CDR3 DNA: TGTGCCAGCAGCCCAGCGGACCCCTACAATGAGCAGTTCTTC
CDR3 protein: CASSPADPYNEQFF

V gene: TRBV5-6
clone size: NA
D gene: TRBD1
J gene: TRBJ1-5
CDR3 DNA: TGTGCCAGCAGCTGGACTGGGACAGGGGGTAATCAGCCCCAGCATTTT
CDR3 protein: CASSWTGTGGNQPQHF

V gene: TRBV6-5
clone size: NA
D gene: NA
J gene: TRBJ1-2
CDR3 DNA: TGTGCCAGCAGACAGGGTTGGCCTAACTATGGCTACACCTTC
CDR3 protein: CASRQGWPNYGYTF

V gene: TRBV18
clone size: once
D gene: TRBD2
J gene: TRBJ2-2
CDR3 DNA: TGTGCCAGCTCACCACCCGGGGGGTACACCGGGGAGCTGTTTTTT
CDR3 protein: CASSPPGGYTGELFF

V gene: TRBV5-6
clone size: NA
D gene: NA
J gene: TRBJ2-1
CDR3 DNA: TGTGCCAGCAGCGTTGAGGACAGATGGAATGAGCAGTTCTTC
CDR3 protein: CASSVEDRWNEQFF

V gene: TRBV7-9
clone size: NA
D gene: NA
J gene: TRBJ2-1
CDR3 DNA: TGTGCCAGCAGCGGCGGCGGGGAGCAGTTCTTC
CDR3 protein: CASSGGGEQFF

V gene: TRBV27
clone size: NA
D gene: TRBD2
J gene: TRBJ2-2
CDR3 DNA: TGTGCCAGCAGTACCGGGACTAGCAGCACCGGGGAGCTGTTTTTT
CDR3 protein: CASSTGTSSTGELFF

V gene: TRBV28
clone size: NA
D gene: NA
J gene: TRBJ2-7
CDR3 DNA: TGTGCCAGCATTAATGACCGGGACTTATACGAGCAGTACTTC
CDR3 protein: CASINDRDLYEQYF

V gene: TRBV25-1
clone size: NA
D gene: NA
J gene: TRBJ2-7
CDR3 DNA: TGTGCCAGCAGTCTTGGAGACGAGCAGTACTTC
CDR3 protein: CASSLGDEQYF

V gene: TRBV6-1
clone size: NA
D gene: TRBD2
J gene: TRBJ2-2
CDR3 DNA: TGTGCCAGCAGTCTTAGCGGGGGAACCGGGGAGCTGTTTTTT
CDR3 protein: CASSLSGGTGELFF

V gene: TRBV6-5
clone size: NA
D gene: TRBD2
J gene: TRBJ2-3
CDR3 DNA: TGTGCCAGCAGTTATTCTAGCGGGAGGGCCGGGTATACGCAGTATTTT
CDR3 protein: CASSYSSGRAGYTQYF

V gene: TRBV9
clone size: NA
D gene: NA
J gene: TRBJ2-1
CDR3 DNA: TGTGCCAGCAGCGTAGGAAGAGGCAATGAGCAGTTCTTC
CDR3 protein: CASSVGRGNEQFF

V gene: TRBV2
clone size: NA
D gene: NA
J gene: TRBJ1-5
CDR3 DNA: TGTGCCAGCTCCCGAAGAAGGGGAGGCAGGAATCAGCCCCAGCATTTT
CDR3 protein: CASSRRRGGRNQPQHF

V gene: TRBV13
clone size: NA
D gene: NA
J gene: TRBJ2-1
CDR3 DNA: TGTGCCAGCAAGGTAGCCTCAACAAATGAGCAGTTCTTC
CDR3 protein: CASKVASTNEQFF

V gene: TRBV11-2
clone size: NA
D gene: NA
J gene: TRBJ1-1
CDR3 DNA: TGTGCCAGCAGCCCACAGACAGGATTTACTGAAGCTTTCTTT
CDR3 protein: CASSPQTGFTEAFF

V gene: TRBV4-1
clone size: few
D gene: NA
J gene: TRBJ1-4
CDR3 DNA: TGCGCCAGCAGCCAAGGGTGGGGGGAGAACCTTAGAGAAAAACTGTTTTTT
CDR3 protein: CASSQGWGENLREKLFF

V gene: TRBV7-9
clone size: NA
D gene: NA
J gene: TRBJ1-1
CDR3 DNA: TGTGCCAGCAGCTTAGACGGAGTCACTGAAGCTTTCTTT
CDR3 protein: CASSLDGVTEAFF

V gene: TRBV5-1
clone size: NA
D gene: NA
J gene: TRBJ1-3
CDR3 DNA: TGCGCCAGCAGCATTGAAGGGGGAAGAGGCGGGAACACCATATATTTT
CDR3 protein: CASSIEGGRGGNTIYF

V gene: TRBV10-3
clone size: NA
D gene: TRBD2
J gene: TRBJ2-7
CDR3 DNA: TGTGCCATCAGTGCCCCTAGCGGGAGGGTCTACGAGCAGTACTTC
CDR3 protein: CAISAPSGRVYEQYF

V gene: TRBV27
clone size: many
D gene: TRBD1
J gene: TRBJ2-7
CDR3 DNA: TGTGCCAGCAGTTTAAACAGGGGCGAGCAGTACTTC
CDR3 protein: CASSLNRGEQYF

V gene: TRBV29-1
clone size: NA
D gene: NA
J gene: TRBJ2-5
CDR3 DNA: TGCAGCGTTGGGCATGGGGGGATCCCCCAAGAGACCCAGTACTTC
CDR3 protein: CSVGHGGIPQETQYF

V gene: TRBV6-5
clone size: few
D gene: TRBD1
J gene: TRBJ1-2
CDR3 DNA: TGTGCCAGCAGTTCAACAGGGGGCGAGACCTATGGCTACACCTTC
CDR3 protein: CASSSTGGETYGYTF

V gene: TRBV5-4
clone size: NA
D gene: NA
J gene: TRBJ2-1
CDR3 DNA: TGTGCCAGCAGCTTGCTAGCCCAAAATGAGCAGTTCTTC
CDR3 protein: CASSLLAQNEQFF

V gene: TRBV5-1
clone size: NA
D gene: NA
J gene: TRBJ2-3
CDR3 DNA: TGCGCCAGCAGCTTACGGGTACTCACAGATACGCAGTATTTT
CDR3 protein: CASSLRVLTDTQYF

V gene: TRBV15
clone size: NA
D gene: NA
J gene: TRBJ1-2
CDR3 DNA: TGTGCCACCAGCAGAGCCGTACCCAACGGGGGGGACTATGGCTACACCTTC
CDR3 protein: CATSRAVPNGGDYGYTF

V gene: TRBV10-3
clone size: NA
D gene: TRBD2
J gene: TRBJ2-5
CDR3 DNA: TGTGCCATCAGTGAATTAGCGGGAGAAGGGGAGACCCAGTACTTC
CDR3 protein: CAISELAGEGETQYF

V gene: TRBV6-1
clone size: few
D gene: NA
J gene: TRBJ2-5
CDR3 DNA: TGTGCCAGCAGTGACCGGGAGACCCAGTACTTC
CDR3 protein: CASSDRETQYF